This passage covers 8 T cell receptor beta chains from one sample sequenced in a study of blood T cell repertoires in COVID-19. Data came from immunoSEQ multiplex PCR; TCRdb stores just in-frame clones and leaves some out. The data show around 270,000 clones, with around 85% seen just once and around 4.5% held by the top ten. The sample taken for sequencing was PBMCs or T cells enriched from blood (not recorded which). Receptor source: a young woman who had recovered from COVID-19.

The chain recombines TRBV3-1 (or the pseudogene TRBV3-2) with TRBJ2-5; 8 nucleotides align to TRBD1. CDR1 LGHDT and CDR2 YNNKEL come from the germline V gene (reference sequence). The CDR3 covers 15 residues. Trimming cost V 3 bases and J 5 bases; bases outside gene matches: 8. The CDR3 region has the DNA TGTGCCAGCAGCCACACCGCAGGGGGCTCCGAGACCCAGTACTTC. Protein: CASSHTAGGSETQYF.

V and J are TRBV27 and TRBJ2-5; TRBD1 might be the D (6 bases). The V gene's germline CDR1 is MNHEY and CDR2 SMNVEV (reference sequence). The CDR3 consists of 14 residues. The V end lost 7 bases, the J end lost 2 bases, and 14 bases lay between the germline ends. The DNA for the CDR3 is TGTGCCAGCACGGAACAGACAGGACAAGAGACCCAGTACTTC. Translating it yields CASTEQTGQETQYF.

Only a few counts were recorded for this clone. The V call is TRBV6-5, the J call TRBJ1-5, with D possibly matching TRBD1 (6 bases). V was cut by 5 bases and J by 1 base, with 9 bases left in between. The germline gives CDR1 MNHEY, CDR2 SVGAGI. The CDR3 has 14 residues. The CDR3 region is CASSRGQSNQPQHF. CDR3 DNA: TGTGCCAGCAGTCGCGGACAGAGCAATCAGCCCCAGCATTTT.

The rearrangement joins TRBV19 to TRBJ1-2; D is possibly TRBD1 (5 bases). Trimming cost V 6 bases and J 3 bases, with 11 bases left between them. Per the germline V gene, CDR1 is LNHDA and CDR2 is SQIVND (reference sequence). The CDR3 is 13 residues long. CDR3 amino acids: CASSPLGDYGYTF. For the CDR3, the DNA is TGTGCCAGTAGCCCCCTAGGGGACTATGGCTACACCTTC.

CDR3 sequence: CASSRTGNGNTIYF. The CDR3 DNA follows: TGTGCCAGCAGCAGGACAGGGAACGGAAACACCATATATTTT. The chain joins TRBV9 to TRBJ1-3; 8 bases line up with TRBD1. Germline loops: CDR1 SGDLS, CDR2 YYNGEE. The CDR3 covers 14 residues. V lost 4 bases, J lost 4 bases, and 4 bases stayed unmatched.

This clone was seen more than once but under ten times. The chain recombines TRBV5-5 with TRBJ2-5, with a weak D call TRBD1 (6 bases). This CDR3 is 14 amino acids long. CDR1 SGHKS and CDR2 YYEKEE come from the germline V gene (reference sequence). The V end was cut by 4 bases, the J end by 2 bases, with 12 bases between. The CDR3 DNA follows: TGTGCCAGCAGCCCTCAGGGGAATCAAGAGACCCAGTACTTC. Its translation: CASSPQGNQETQYF.

This clone was found once. V is TRBV3-1 (or the pseudogene TRBV3-2) and J is TRBJ2-5; a possible D gene is TRBD2 (6 bases). This CDR3 is 14 amino acids long. Trimming took off 7 bases at V and 3 bases at J, with 15 bases between the two ends. CDR1 is LGHDT, CDR2 YNNKEL, per germline (reference sequence). The CDR3 spells CASKIHLAEETQYF. CDR3 DNA: TGTGCCAGCAAGATACACTTAGCGGAAGAGACCCAGTACTTC.

The chain joins TRBV30 to TRBJ1-6; unclear D gene. Germline values: CDR1 GTSNPN, CDR2 SVGIG (reference sequence). The length of the CDR3 is 13 residues. The V end lost 4 bases, the J end lost 5 bases, and 9 bases lay between the germline ends. CDR3: CAWTQQDNSPLHF. In nucleotides, the CDR3 is TGTGCCTGGACCCAGCAGGATAATTCACCCCTCCACTTT. The full variable domain, in which reference TRBV30 and TRBJ1-6 provide the parts outside the CDR3, is SQTIHQWPATLVQPVGSPLSLECTVEGTSNPNLYWYRQAAGRGLQLLFYSVGIGQISSEVPQNLSASRPQDRQFILSSKKLLLSDSGFYLCAWTQQDNSPLHFGNGTRLTVT.